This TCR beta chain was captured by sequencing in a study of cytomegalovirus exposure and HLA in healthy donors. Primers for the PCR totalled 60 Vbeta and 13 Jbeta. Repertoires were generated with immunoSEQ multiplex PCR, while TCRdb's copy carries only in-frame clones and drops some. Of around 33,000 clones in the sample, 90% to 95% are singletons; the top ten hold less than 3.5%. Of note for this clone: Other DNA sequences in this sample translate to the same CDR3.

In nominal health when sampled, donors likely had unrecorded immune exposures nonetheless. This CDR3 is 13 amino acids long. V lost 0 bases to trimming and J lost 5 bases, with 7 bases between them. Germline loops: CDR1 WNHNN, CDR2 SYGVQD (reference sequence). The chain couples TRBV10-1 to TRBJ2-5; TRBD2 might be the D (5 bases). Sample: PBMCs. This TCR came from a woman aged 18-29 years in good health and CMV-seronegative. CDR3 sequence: CASSESGGETQYF. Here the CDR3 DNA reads TGCGCCAGCAGTGAGTCAGGAGGCGAGACCCAGTACTTC.